This T cell receptor (beta chain) was identified during a study of metastatic and nonmetastatic thyroid tumors (dated by TCRdb to 2018 to 2021). Study-level background: Repertoires were compared across peripheral blood and tumor or nodule tissue samples from malignant and benign thyroid patients. Paper-wide results and their limitations: In both blood and tumor samples, malignant tumors were reported to have significantly higher TCR beta diversity than benign nodules.

No patient had received any treatment before thyroid surgery. Using T-cell receptor beta sequencing, the study looked back at clinical samples from patients collected from about 2011 to 2019. The library was produced with PCR. Sequenced using an Illumina HiSeq 4000. High-throughput sequencing was used to profile the CDR3 region of the TCR beta-chain in every patient. In the source study's methods: Drawing on CDR3 differences between clinicopathological groups, the researchers built a classifier meant to tell apart patients with distant-metastatic papillary thyroid cancer. Repertoire diversity was assessed with the Shannon index, and tumor-blood repertoire similarity with the Morisita-Horn index. In TCRdb, the public reads were trimmed at Q25 with fastp and aligned with MiXCR, with productive beta chains retained. TCRdb, rather than the study authors, made the V and J calls. The sample profile shows about 20,000 clones; 16% of them were found once. Clones ranked in the top ten supply over 9.5% of the sample.

This clone was recorded at least ten times. No cognate antigen has been identified for it. Per-base qualities were not stored, and no clone one base away is much larger. In the germline V gene, CDR1 corresponds to SGHRS and CDR2 to YFSETQ. V drops 3 bases and J drops 0 bases, leaving 14 bases in between. The CDR3, from cysteine to phenylalanine, totals 16 residues. Only the CDR3 region is kept as DNA, spanning 48 bases read in frame from base 1. Sequenced material: tumor tissue. The receptor chain draws on TRBV5-1 and TRBJ2-3, with a weak D call of TRBD2 (7 bases match). The source of this sequence is a female donor with papillary thyroid cancer or a benign thyroid nodule (not recorded which). Some clones in this sample may be carry-over from other donors' samples. The nucleotide sequence is given as TGCGCCAGCAGCTCAGGGAGGGGGTCTAGCACAGATACGCAGTATTTT. It codes for CASSSGRGSSTDTQYF.